These 6 T cell receptor beta chains were all obtained from the same sample, sequenced in a study of cytomegalovirus exposure and HLA in healthy donors. The PCR used 60 Vbeta and 13 Jbeta primers. TCRdb keeps only in-frame clones here, not all; method: immunoSEQ multiplex PCR. The sample carries roughly 160,000 clones, 75% to 85% recorded once. Sequencing was done on a sample of PBMCs. Receptors originate from a man aged 45 to 65 in good health and CMV-seropositive.

The chain links TRBV28 to TRBJ2-3; D is possibly TRBD2 (6 bases). This CDR3 is 15 amino acids long. Between the trimmed V and J ends, which lost 6 bases and 2 bases, there was a span of 15 bases. Germline CDR1 is MDHEN and CDR2 is SYDVKM. For the CDR3, the DNA is TGTGCCAGCAGGGAACTGGGACTGAACACAGATACGCAGTATTTT. The encoded protein is CASRELGLNTDTQYF.

The rearrangement links TRBV7-9 to TRBJ2-7; D is perhaps TRBD1 (5 bases). The CDR3 length is 11 residues. Germline V lookup: CDR1 SEHNR, CDR2 FQNEAQ (reference sequence). The V end was cut by 8 bases, the J end by 4 bases, with 9 bases between. The DNA of the CDR3 is TGTGCCAGCGGGGCCGGATACGAGCAGTACTTC. As protein: CASGAGYEQYF.

This clone was detected a few times. The chain links TRBV7-3 to TRBJ2-3; D uncertain. The length of the CDR3 is 12 residues. CDR1 and CDR2 from the germline V gene are SGHTA and FQGTGA. V was cut by 5 bases and J by 4 bases, with 7 bases left in between. Here the CDR3 reads CASSINADTQYF. CDR3 DNA sequence: TGTGCCAGCAGCATCAATGCAGATACGCAGTATTTT.

The chain carries TRBV19 and TRBJ1-1; possibly TRBD1 for D (5 bases). Deletions cut 8 bases from V and 0 bases from J, with 10 bases between. CDR1 and CDR2 (germline): LNHDA, SQIVND (reference sequence). The CDR3 contains 13 residues. The CDR3 nucleotides are TGTGCCAGTGGGGGGACTGTGAACACTGAAGCTTTCTTT. Its translation is CASGGTVNTEAFF.

V gene TRBV19 combines with J gene TRBJ2-2; D is perhaps TRBD1 (5 bases). CDR3 size: 13 residues. V lost 11 bases to trimming and J lost 2 bases, with 12 bases between them. Germline CDR1 reads LNHDA; CDR2 reads SQIVND (reference sequence). The CDR3 DNA reads as TGTGCCGGGCAGACAGCTAACACCGGGGAGCTGTTTTTT. As protein: CAGQTANTGELFF.

V usage is TRBV6-5 and J usage is TRBJ2-5; 9 bases agree with TRBD1. The CDR3 consists of 15 residues. Trimming took 2 bases from V and 4 from J; bases not matched to a gene: 5. Germline V lookup: CDR1 MNHEY, CDR2 SVGAGI. The CDR3, as DNA: TGTGCCAGCAGTTACGGACAGGGGCGGGGAGAGACCCAGTACTTC. This sequence encodes CASSYGQGRGETQYF.